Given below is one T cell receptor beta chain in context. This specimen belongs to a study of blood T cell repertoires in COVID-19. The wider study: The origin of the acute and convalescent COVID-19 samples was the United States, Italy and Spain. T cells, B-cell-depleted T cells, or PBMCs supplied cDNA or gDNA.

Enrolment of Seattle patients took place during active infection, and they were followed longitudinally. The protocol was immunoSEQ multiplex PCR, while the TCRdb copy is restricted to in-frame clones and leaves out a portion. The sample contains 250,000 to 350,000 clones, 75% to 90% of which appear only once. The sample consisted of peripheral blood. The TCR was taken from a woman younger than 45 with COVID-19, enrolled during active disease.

The CDR3 loop is CASSLGQPYNSPLHF. In DNA, the CDR3 is TGTGCCAGCAGCTTAGGACAGCCATATAATTCACCCCTCCACTTT. The rearrangement joins TRBV11-2 to TRBJ1-6; possible D gene TRBD1, 5 bases. The V gene lost 1 base and the J gene lost 4 bases, with 8 bases spanning the gap. CDR1 and CDR2 (germline): SGHAT, FQNNGV. The length of the CDR3 is 15 residues.